This is a list of T cell receptor beta chains from one sample in a study of blood T cell repertoires in COVID-19. TCRdb keeps only in-frame clones here, not all; method: immunoSEQ multiplex PCR. Found here are about 220,000 clones, 65% to 85% of them singletons; the top ten hold 10% to 15%. The sample was peripheral blood. These receptors originate from a human donor in a cohort sampled during active COVID-19. Each CDR3 is given with its conserved first and last residue. Fields, in order: V gene, CDR3 length, clone size, D gene, J gene, CDR3 protein, CDR3 DNA. D genes are given only for firm matches. A clone size is listed for some rows: how often the clone was seen (once, few, many), or a class if it is expanded.

v_call: TRBV3-1/TRBV3-2; cdr3_length: 14; clone_size: -; d_call: -; j_call: TRBJ2-7; cdr3_aa: CASSQWESRNEQYF; cdr3_nt: TGTGCCAGCAGCCAATGGGAGAGCCGCAACGAGCAGTACTTC
v_call: TRBV7-9; cdr3_length: 13; clone_size: -; d_call: -; j_call: TRBJ1-1; cdr3_aa: CASLEAGNTEAFF; cdr3_nt: TGTGCCAGCCTTGAGGCGGGGAACACTGAAGCTTTCTTT
v_call: TRBV6-5; cdr3_length: 16; clone_size: -; d_call: -; j_call: TRBJ2-7; cdr3_aa: CASSYIPVTVAYEQYF; cdr3_nt: TGTGCCAGCAGTTACATTCCCGTGACAGTTGCATACGAGCAGTACTTC
v_call: TRBV7-9; cdr3_length: 16; clone_size: -; d_call: TRBD1; j_call: TRBJ2-5; cdr3_aa: CASSSAGTGLWETQYF; cdr3_nt: TGTGCCAGCAGCTCGGCCGGGACAGGGCTCTGGGAGACCCAGTACTTC
v_call: TRBV3-1/TRBV3-2; cdr3_length: 16; clone_size: -; d_call: TRBD1; j_call: TRBJ1-4; cdr3_aa: CASSLDRGRTNEKLFF; cdr3_nt: TGTGCCAGCAGCCTCGACAGGGGGCGAACTAATGAAAAACTGTTTTTT
v_call: TRBV29-1; cdr3_length: 15; clone_size: -; d_call: TRBD2; j_call: TRBJ2-5; cdr3_aa: CSVERLAGGTETQYF; cdr3_nt: TGCAGCGTTGAGAGACTAGCGGGGGGGACAGAGACCCAGTACTTC
v_call: TRBV7-2; cdr3_length: 13; clone_size: -; d_call: TRBD1; j_call: TRBJ1-5; cdr3_aa: CASSDRVNQPQHF; cdr3_nt: TGTGCCAGTTCGGACAGGGTAAATCAGCCCCAGCATTTT
v_call: TRBV10-3; cdr3_length: 14; clone_size: -; d_call: -; j_call: TRBJ2-2; cdr3_aa: CAISESGATGELFF; cdr3_nt: TGTGCCATCAGTGAGTCAGGAGCCACCGGGGAGCTGTTTTTT
v_call: TRBV28; cdr3_length: 11; clone_size: -; d_call: -; j_call: TRBJ1-2; cdr3_aa: CASRLQVVLTF; cdr3_nt: TGTGCCAGCAGACTTCAAGTCGTTCTCACCTTC
v_call: TRBV14; cdr3_length: 15; clone_size: -; d_call: TRBD1; j_call: TRBJ1-2; cdr3_aa: CASSPRQGEFDGYTF; cdr3_nt: TGTGCCAGCAGCCCTAGACAGGGAGAATTCGATGGCTACACCTTC
v_call: TRBV5-1; cdr3_length: 14; clone_size: once; d_call: -; j_call: TRBJ2-4; cdr3_aa: CASSWGETKNIQYF; cdr3_nt: TGCGCCAGCAGCTGGGGGGAGACCAAAAACATTCAGTACTTC
v_call: TRBV5-1; cdr3_length: 17; clone_size: -; d_call: TRBD2; j_call: TRBJ2-1; cdr3_aa: CASSLARTSGSFGEQFF; cdr3_nt: TGCGCCAGCAGCTTGGCCAGAACTAGCGGGAGTTTCGGTGAGCAGTTCTTC
v_call: TRBV4-2; cdr3_length: 14; clone_size: -; d_call: -; j_call: TRBJ1-3; cdr3_aa: CASSLKRSGNTIYF; cdr3_nt: TGTGCCAGCAGCCTAAAGCGCTCTGGAAACACCATATATTTT
v_call: TRBV14; cdr3_length: 16; clone_size: -; d_call: TRBD1; j_call: TRBJ2-7; cdr3_aa: CASSKRTGRPDDEQYF; cdr3_nt: TGTGCCAGCAGCAAGAGGACAGGTCGTCCCGATGACGAGCAGTACTTC
v_call: TRBV28; cdr3_length: 15; clone_size: once; d_call: -; j_call: TRBJ1-1; cdr3_aa: CASSLSLGGLTEAFF; cdr3_nt: TGTGCCAGCAGTTTATCTCTCGGGGGGCTCACTGAAGCTTTCTTT
v_call: TRBV10-3; cdr3_length: 16; clone_size: -; d_call: -; j_call: TRBJ1-1; cdr3_aa: CAISDSPANMNTEAFF; cdr3_nt: TGTGCCATCAGTGATTCGCCAGCGAACATGAACACTGAAGCTTTCTTT
v_call: TRBV28; cdr3_length: 14; clone_size: -; d_call: TRBD1; j_call: TRBJ2-7; cdr3_aa: CASRDTGAADEQYF; cdr3_nt: TGTGCCAGCAGAGACACAGGGGCTGCCGACGAGCAGTACTTC
v_call: TRBV12-3/TRBV12-4; cdr3_length: 13; clone_size: -; d_call: TRBD1; j_call: TRBJ1-2; cdr3_aa: CASTAGTAAGYTF; cdr3_nt: TGTGCCAGCACCGCCGGGACAGCGGCTGGCTACACCTTC
v_call: TRBV19; cdr3_length: 15; clone_size: once; d_call: TRBD1; j_call: TRBJ1-1; cdr3_aa: CASSRQGGADTEAFF; cdr3_nt: TGTGCCAGTAGCCGACAGGGGGGCGCGGATACTGAAGCTTTCTTT
v_call: TRBV7-2; cdr3_length: 15; clone_size: -; d_call: -; j_call: TRBJ1-1; cdr3_aa: CASSLGMAVNTEAFF; cdr3_nt: TGTGCCAGCAGCTTAGGGATGGCGGTGAACACTGAAGCTTTCTTT
v_call: TRBV29-1; cdr3_length: 13; clone_size: -; d_call: -; j_call: TRBJ1-2; cdr3_aa: CSVESGGFHGYTF; cdr3_nt: TGCAGCGTTGAATCCGGGGGGTTCCATGGCTACACCTTC
v_call: TRBV4-1; cdr3_length: 14; clone_size: once; d_call: -; j_call: TRBJ1-2; cdr3_aa: CASSQPQDISGYTF; cdr3_nt: TGCGCCAGCAGCCAACCGCAGGATATCTCTGGCTACACCTTC
v_call: TRBV15; cdr3_length: 15; clone_size: -; d_call: -; j_call: TRBJ1-1; cdr3_aa: CATSRELRGNTEAFF; cdr3_nt: TGTGCCACCAGCAGAGAATTAAGGGGTAACACTGAAGCTTTCTTT
v_call: TRBV3-1/TRBV3-2; cdr3_length: 17; clone_size: -; d_call: TRBD2; j_call: TRBJ2-3; cdr3_aa: CASSQVGISGGTDTQYF; cdr3_nt: TGTGCCAGCAGCCAAGTCGGAATAAGCGGGGGCACAGATACGCAGTATTTT